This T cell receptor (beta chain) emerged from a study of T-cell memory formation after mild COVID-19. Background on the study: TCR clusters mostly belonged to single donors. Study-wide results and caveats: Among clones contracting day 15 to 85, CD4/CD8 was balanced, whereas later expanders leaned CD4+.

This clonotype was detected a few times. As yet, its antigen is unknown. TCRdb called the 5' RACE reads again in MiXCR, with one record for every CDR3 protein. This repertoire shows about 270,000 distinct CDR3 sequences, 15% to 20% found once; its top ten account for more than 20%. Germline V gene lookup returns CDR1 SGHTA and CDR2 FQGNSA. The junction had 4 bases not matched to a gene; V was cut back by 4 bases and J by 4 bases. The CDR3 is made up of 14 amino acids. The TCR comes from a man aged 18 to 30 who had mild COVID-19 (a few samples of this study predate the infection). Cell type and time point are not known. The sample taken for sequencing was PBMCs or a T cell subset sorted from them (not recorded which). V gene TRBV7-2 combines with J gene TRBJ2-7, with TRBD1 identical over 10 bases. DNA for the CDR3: TGTGCCAGCAGCTACCGGGACAGGGGTTACGAGCAGTACTTC. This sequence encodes CASSYRDRGYEQYF.